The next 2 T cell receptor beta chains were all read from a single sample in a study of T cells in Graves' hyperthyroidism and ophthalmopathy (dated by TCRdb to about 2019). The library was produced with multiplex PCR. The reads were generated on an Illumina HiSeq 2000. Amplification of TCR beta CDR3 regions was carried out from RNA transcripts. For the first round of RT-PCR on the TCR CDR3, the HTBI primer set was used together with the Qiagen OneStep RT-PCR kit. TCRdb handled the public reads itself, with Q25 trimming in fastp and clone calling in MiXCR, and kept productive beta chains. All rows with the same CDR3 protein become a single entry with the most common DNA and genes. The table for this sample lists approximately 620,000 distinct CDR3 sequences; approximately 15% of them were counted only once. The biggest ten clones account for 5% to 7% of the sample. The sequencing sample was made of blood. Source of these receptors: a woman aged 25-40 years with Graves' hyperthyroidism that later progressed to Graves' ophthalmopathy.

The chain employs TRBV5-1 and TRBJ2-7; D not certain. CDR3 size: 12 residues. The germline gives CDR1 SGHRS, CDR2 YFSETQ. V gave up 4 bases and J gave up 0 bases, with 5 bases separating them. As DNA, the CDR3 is TGCGCCAGCAGCGTCCGCTCCTACGAGCAGTACTTC. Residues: CASSVRSYEQYF.

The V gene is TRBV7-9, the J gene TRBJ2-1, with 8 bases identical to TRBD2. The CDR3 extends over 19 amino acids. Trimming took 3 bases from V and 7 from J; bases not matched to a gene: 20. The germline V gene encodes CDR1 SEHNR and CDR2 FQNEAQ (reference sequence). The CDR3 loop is CASSLVGGRSGTGENEQFF. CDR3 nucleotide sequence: TGTGCCAGCAGCTTGGTGGGCGGGAGGTCCGGTACGGGTGAAAATGAGCAGTTCTTC.